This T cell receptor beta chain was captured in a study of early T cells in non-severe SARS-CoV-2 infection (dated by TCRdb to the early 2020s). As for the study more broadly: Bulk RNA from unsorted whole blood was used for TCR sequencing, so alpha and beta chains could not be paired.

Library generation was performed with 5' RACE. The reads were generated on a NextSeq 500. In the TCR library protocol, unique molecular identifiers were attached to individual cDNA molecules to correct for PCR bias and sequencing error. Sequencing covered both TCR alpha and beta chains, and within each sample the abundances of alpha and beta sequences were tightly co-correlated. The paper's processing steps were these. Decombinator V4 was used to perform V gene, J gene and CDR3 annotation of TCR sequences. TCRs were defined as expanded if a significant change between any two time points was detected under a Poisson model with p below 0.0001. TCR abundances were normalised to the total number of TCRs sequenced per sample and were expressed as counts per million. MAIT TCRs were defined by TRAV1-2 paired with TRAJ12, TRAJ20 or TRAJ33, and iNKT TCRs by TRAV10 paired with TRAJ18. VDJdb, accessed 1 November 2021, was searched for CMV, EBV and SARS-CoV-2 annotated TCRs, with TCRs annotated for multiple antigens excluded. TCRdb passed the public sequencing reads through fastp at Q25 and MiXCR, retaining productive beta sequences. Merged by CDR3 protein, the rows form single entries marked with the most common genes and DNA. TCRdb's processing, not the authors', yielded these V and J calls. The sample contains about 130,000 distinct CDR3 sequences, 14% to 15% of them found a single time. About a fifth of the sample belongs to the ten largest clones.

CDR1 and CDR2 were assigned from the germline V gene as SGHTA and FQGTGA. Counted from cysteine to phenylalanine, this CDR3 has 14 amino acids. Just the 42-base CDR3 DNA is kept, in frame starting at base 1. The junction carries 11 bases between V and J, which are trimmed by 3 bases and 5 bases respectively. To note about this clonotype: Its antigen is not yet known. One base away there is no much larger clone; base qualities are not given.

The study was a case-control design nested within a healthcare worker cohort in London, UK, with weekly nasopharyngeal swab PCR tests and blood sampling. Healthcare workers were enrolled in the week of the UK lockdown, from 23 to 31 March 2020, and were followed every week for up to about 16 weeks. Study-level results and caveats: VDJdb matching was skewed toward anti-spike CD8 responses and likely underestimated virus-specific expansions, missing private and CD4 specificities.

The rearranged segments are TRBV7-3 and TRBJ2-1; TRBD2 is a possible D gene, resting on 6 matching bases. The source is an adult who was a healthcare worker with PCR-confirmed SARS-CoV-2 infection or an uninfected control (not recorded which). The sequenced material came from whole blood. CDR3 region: CASSLTGSNNEQFF. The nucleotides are TGTGCCAGCAGCTTGACCGGGAGCAACAATGAGCAGTTCTTC.